A selection of T cell receptor beta chains follows, all from one sample in a study of monozygotic twins with inflammatory bowel disease. One entry per CDR3 protein, without DNA, is what TCRdb gives after re-calling the 5' RACE reads. The sample shows around 140,000 distinct CDR3 sequences, and roughly 1.2% sits with its ten largest clones. Sequenced sample: blood. These receptors were taken from a human donor with ulcerative colitis or Crohn's disease, or a healthy co-twin of an affected twin (not recorded which). CDR3s include the opening cysteine and the closing phenylalanine or tryptophan. Each record gives: J gene, CDR3 length, V gene, CDR3 protein.

j_gene: TRBJ1-6; len: 17; v_gene: TRBV20-1; CDR3aa: CSARGSGDGSYNSPLHF
j_gene: TRBJ1-4; len: 14; v_gene: TRBV12-3/TRBV12-4; CDR3aa: CASSSGTDNEKLFF
j_gene: TRBJ1-1; len: 13; v_gene: TRBV5-6; CDR3aa: CASRNRRNTEAFF
j_gene: TRBJ2-1; len: 12; v_gene: TRBV28; CDR3aa: CASSSFYNEQFF
j_gene: TRBJ2-2; len: 16; v_gene: TRBV7-9; CDR3aa: CASSIPTSGTYGELFF
j_gene: TRBJ2-3; len: 12; v_gene: TRBV12-3/TRBV12-4; CDR3aa: CASTPRGNTQYF
j_gene: TRBJ1-2; len: 14; v_gene: TRBV12-3/TRBV12-4; CDR3aa: CASSLAAGDVGYTF
j_gene: TRBJ1-3; len: 13; v_gene: TRBV6-6; CDR3aa: CASRGAVGNTIYF
j_gene: TRBJ2-3; len: 16; v_gene: TRBV4-2; CDR3aa: CASSFSAGGPPDTQYF
j_gene: TRBJ2-5; len: 16; v_gene: TRBV27; CDR3aa: CASRKSGTGGWETQYF
j_gene: TRBJ1-3; len: 16; v_gene: TRBV10-3; CDR3aa: CAISEPGQSSGNTIYF
j_gene: TRBJ2-1; len: 12; v_gene: TRBV7-9; CDR3aa: CASSLELGKGFF
j_gene: TRBJ2-1; len: 14; v_gene: TRBV6-2/TRBV6-3; CDR3aa: CASSPGTSYNEQFF
j_gene: TRBJ2-7; len: 15; v_gene: TRBV19; CDR3aa: CASMARDGATYEQYF
j_gene: TRBJ1-3; len: 16; v_gene: TRBV7-9; CDR3aa: CASSLEEGYSGNTIYF
j_gene: TRBJ2-1; len: 15; v_gene: TRBV20-1; CDR3aa: CSASHRRNSYNEQFF
j_gene: TRBJ1-2; len: 13; v_gene: TRBV6-1; CDR3aa: CASSARRNYGYTF
j_gene: TRBJ2-7; len: 13; v_gene: TRBV5-1; CDR3aa: CASSSGRRMEQYF
j_gene: TRBJ2-7; len: 14; v_gene: TRBV20-1; CDR3aa: CSAPPGTSAGEQYF
j_gene: TRBJ1-3; len: 17; v_gene: TRBV7-6; CDR3aa: CASSLGSAGSFGNTIYF
j_gene: TRBJ1-1; len: 17; v_gene: TRBV5-6; CDR3aa: CASSRDMRSYFDTEAFF
j_gene: TRBJ2-1; len: 13; v_gene: TRBV29-1; CDR3aa: CSVVGGGDNEQFF
j_gene: TRBJ2-1; len: 13; v_gene: TRBV4-1; CDR3aa: CASSSLAGYEQFF
j_gene: TRBJ2-7; len: 14; v_gene: TRBV20-1; CDR3aa: CSAPTGLGSYEQYF
j_gene: TRBJ1-1; len: 14; v_gene: TRBV5-6; CDR3aa: CASSLAGEDTEAFF
j_gene: TRBJ1-1; len: 13; v_gene: TRBV20-1; CDR3aa: CSADPDGHTEAFF
j_gene: TRBJ1-2; len: 14; v_gene: TRBV18; CDR3aa: CASSAAGGNYGYTF
j_gene: TRBJ2-2; len: 13; v_gene: TRBV19; CDR3aa: CASSIRVAGELFF
j_gene: TRBJ1-6; len: 14; v_gene: TRBV3-1; CDR3aa: CASSQGGYNSPLHF
j_gene: TRBJ2-5; len: 13; v_gene: TRBV6-5; CDR3aa: CASTQGGRETQYF
j_gene: TRBJ1-1; len: 13; v_gene: TRBV9; CDR3aa: CASSVTMNTEAFF
j_gene: TRBJ2-7; len: 15; v_gene: TRBV25-1; CDR3aa: CASSELKASRYEQYF
j_gene: TRBJ1-2; len: 12; v_gene: TRBV9; CDR3aa: CASSGGDVGYTF
j_gene: TRBJ1-2; len: 16; v_gene: TRBV28; CDR3aa: CASSSPSGGQIYGYTF
j_gene: TRBJ1-2; len: 15; v_gene: TRBV20-1; CDR3aa: CSARGTGGILDGYTF
j_gene: TRBJ1-2; len: 14; v_gene: TRBV5-1; CDR3aa: CASSPDRALYGYTF
j_gene: TRBJ1-6; len: 14; v_gene: TRBV7-2; CDR3aa: CASSLVGDNSPLHF
j_gene: TRBJ1-3; len: 18; v_gene: TRBV7-6; CDR3aa: CASSRDRNSMLSGNTIYF
j_gene: TRBJ1-5; len: 14; v_gene: TRBV3-1; CDR3aa: CASSQVGSNQPQHF
j_gene: TRBJ2-7; len: 15; v_gene: TRBV24-1; CDR3aa: CATSDTGTFPYEQYF
j_gene: TRBJ2-7; len: 14; v_gene: TRBV7-9; CDR3aa: CASQLDGASGEQYF
j_gene: TRBJ2-3; len: 14; v_gene: TRBV20-1; CDR3aa: CSHNGDSLTDTQYF
j_gene: TRBJ2-1; len: 16; v_gene: TRBV6-2/TRBV6-3; CDR3aa: CASSTVRTGGYNEQFF
j_gene: TRBJ2-7; len: 14; v_gene: TRBV5-1; CDR3aa: CASSGGTGLSEQYF
j_gene: TRBJ2-7; len: 15; v_gene: TRBV4-2; CDR3aa: CASSHPGQGSYEQYF
j_gene: TRBJ1-4; len: 14; v_gene: TRBV20-1; CDR3aa: CSAREQGGLEKLFF
j_gene: TRBJ2-1; len: 14; v_gene: TRBV18; CDR3aa: CASIRDGSYNEQFF
j_gene: TRBJ1-5; len: 15; v_gene: TRBV27; CDR3aa: CASSSQGRINQPQHF
j_gene: TRBJ2-1; len: 13; v_gene: TRBV5-1; CDR3aa: CASSLEAINEQFF
j_gene: TRBJ1-4; len: 12; v_gene: TRBV12-3/TRBV12-4; CDR3aa: CASRTSREKLFF
j_gene: TRBJ2-6; len: 15; v_gene: TRBV6-5; CDR3aa: CASSYDSSGANVLTF
j_gene: TRBJ2-7; len: 13; v_gene: TRBV24-1; CDR3aa: CATSDLGGFEQYF
j_gene: TRBJ1-2; len: 15; v_gene: TRBV6-1; CDR3aa: CASSEVHPSRYGYTF
j_gene: TRBJ2-1; len: 13; v_gene: TRBV5-1; CDR3aa: CASAPGTLNEQFF
j_gene: TRBJ1-3; len: 14; v_gene: TRBV5-1; CDR3aa: CASSFTGSGNTIYF
j_gene: TRBJ2-5; len: 14; v_gene: TRBV7-2; CDR3aa: CASSLDRVVGTQYF
j_gene: TRBJ1-6; len: 17; v_gene: TRBV6-1; CDR3aa: CASRNPGTGGYNSPLHF